These 29 T cell receptor beta chains were sequenced from one sample in a study of radiation and T cells in renal cell carcinoma. The method was immunoSEQ multiplex PCR; TCRdb's version includes in-frame clones alone and lacks a portion of them. The sample has about 150,000 clones, about 91% seen once. Time point meaning: blood 2 weeks post-SBRT. Treatment specified: 15 Gy SBRT to primary tumor, nephrectomy 4 weeks later. The sample here was blood, taken from a patient whose treatment included radiotherapy and nephrectomy. The receptors were gathered from a woman in her fifties or sixties with renal cell carcinoma.

The rearrangement joins TRBV7-8 to TRBJ1-4; no clear D gene. This CDR3 comprises 17 residues. V shed 5 bases and J shed 0 bases, with 16 bases lying between them. Germline lookup yields CDR1 SGHVS and CDR2 FQNEAQ. The DNA of the CDR3 is TGTGCCAGCAGCGTAAAGACCGTAGTTGCAACTAATGAAAAACTGTTTTTT. Protein sequence: CASSVKTVVATNEKLFF.

In its sample, this clone was seen once. The chain has TRBV7-3 and TRBJ2-3; D might be TRBD1 (5 bases). Germline CDR1 SGHTA, CDR2 FQGTGA. The CDR3 length is 13 residues. Trimming took 2 bases from V and 4 from J, leaving 7 bases between them. CDR3 sequence: CASSLQGPDTQYF. The CDR3 nucleotides are TGTGCCAGCAGCTTACAGGGCCCAGATACGCAGTATTTT.

The rearrangement links TRBV4-3 to TRBJ1-4, with D tentatively TRBD1 (5 bases). Deletions cut 0 bases from V and 0 bases from J, with 17 bases between. Germline CDR1 reads LGHNA; CDR2 reads YSLEER. The CDR3 spans 19 residues. CDR3 DNA: TGCGCCAGCAGCCAAGATAGGCGGTGGGAGACAGCAACTAATGAAAAACTGTTTTTT. Translating gives CASSQDRRWETATNEKLFF.

The chain is built from TRBV4-1 and TRBJ1-2, with TRBD1 matching over 7 bases. CDR1 and CDR2 (germline): MGHRA, YSYEKL. J gave up 5 bases and V 5 bases, and 14 bases lay outside the gene matches. This CDR3 comprises 16 residues. In DNA form, the CDR3 reads TGCGCCAGCAGCTCCGGGACAGAGTTACGATCATATGGCTACACCTTC. It specifies CASSSGTELRSYGYTF.

The CDR3 region is CASSINRGFSEAFF. DNA of the CDR3: TGTGCCAGCAGCATTAATAGGGGATTCTCTGAAGCTTTCTTT. This rearrangement joins TRBV11-2 to TRBJ1-1, with D perhaps matching TRBD1 (5 bases). The CDR3 length is 14 residues. Germline CDR1 SGHAT, CDR2 FQNNGV. Trimming stripped 5 bases from V and 6 bases from J, with 16 bases between.

The chain employs TRBV5-1 and TRBJ1-2, with D unclear. CDR1 and CDR2 from the germline V gene are SGHRS and YFSETQ. Trimming pared 0 bases from V and 0 bases from J, leaving 9 bases between. The CDR3 runs 15 residues. The CDR3 nucleotides read TGCGCCAGCAGCTTGGACAGCTTAGCTAACTATGGCTACACCTTC. This gives the protein CASSLDSLANYGYTF.

V gene TRBV11-2 combines with J gene TRBJ1-2, with D possibly matching TRBD1 (6 bases). CDR3 length: 15 amino acids. Deletions cut 4 bases from V and 4 bases from J, with 16 bases between. Looked up from germline, CDR1 is SGHAT and CDR2 is FQNNGV. In nucleotides, the CDR3 is TGTGCCAGCAGCTCTCGCCGGGACACGGCCTATGGCTACACCTTC. This translates into CASSSRRDTAYGYTF. The full variable domain, in which reference TRBV11-2 and TRBJ1-2 provide the parts outside the CDR3, is EAGVAQSPRYKIIEKRQSVAFWCNPISGHATLYWYQQILGQGPKLLIQFQNNGVVDDSQLPKDRFSAERLKGVDSTLKIQPAKLEDSAVYLCASSSRRDTAYGYTFGSGTRLTVV.

J is TRBJ1-1 and V is TRBV5-1; tentative D call: TRBD1 (6 bases). The CDR3 sequence is 17 residues long. Germline CDR1 reads SGHRS; CDR2 reads YFSETQ. V was trimmed by 1 base and J by 0 bases, leaving 16 bases between them. CDR3 in amino acids: CASSLRERQAMNTEAFF. The CDR3 DNA sequence: TGCGCCAGCAGCTTGAGGGAGAGACAGGCAATGAACACTGAAGCTTTCTTT.

The V call is TRBV4-2, the J call TRBJ2-3, with a tentative D call TRBD2 (6 bases). Per germline, CDR1 LGHNA and CDR2 YNFKEQ. The V end was cut by 4 bases, the J end by 0 bases, with 14 bases between. This CDR3 has 16 amino acids. This CDR3 reads CASSLGGSSSTDTQYF. In DNA form, the CDR3 reads TGTGCCAGCAGCCTTGGGGGGAGCAGTAGCACAGATACGCAGTATTTT.

This clone was counted once. This chain links TRBV9 with TRBJ1-1; D is undetermined. Trimming left V 0 bases short and J 3 bases short, with 12 bases between. The CDR3 contains 15 residues. Germline V gene lookup returns CDR1 SGDLS and CDR2 YYNGEE. The CDR3 bases are TGTGCCAGCAGCGTAGGGGGATCTAGGGACACTGAAGCTTTCTTT. Protein sequence: CASSVGGSRDTEAFF.

The chain has TRBV7-2 and TRBJ2-1; D gene unclear. This CDR3 is built from 12 residues. Per the germline V gene, CDR1 is SGHTA and CDR2 is FQGNSA. The V end was cut by 1 base, the J end by 10 bases, with 8 bases between. The CDR3 protein is CASSLVVGEQFF. As DNA, the CDR3 is TGTGCCAGCAGCTTAGTTGTAGGGGAGCAGTTCTTC.

The chain combines TRBV30 with TRBJ1-1; D is uncertain. CDR3 length: 14 amino acids. Germline V lookup: CDR1 GTSNPN, CDR2 SVGIG (reference sequence). V was trimmed by 5 bases and J by 1 base, leaving 14 bases between them. CDR3 sequence: CAWFASKGNTEAFF. CDR3 nucleotide sequence: TGTGCCTGGTTCGCCTCGAAGGGGAACACTGAAGCTTTCTTT.

The chain links TRBV5-5 to TRBJ1-2; maybe TRBD1 (5 bases). CDR3 size: 15 residues. V was shortened by 4 bases and J by 6 bases, with 19 bases between the two germline ends. The germline V gene has CDR1 SGHKS and CDR2 YYEKEE (reference sequence). The CDR3 protein is CASSRSGPIDHGYTF. The CDR3 bases are TGTGCCAGCAGCCGGTCGGGACCTATCGACCATGGCTACACCTTC.

This chain uses TRBV6-5 with TRBJ2-7; D is possibly TRBD1 or TRBD2 (5 bases each). The germline gives CDR1 MNHEY, CDR2 SVGAGI. V gave up 2 bases and J gave up 6 bases, with 14 bases separating them. The CDR3 is 14 amino acids. CDR3 DNA: TGTGCCAGCAGTTACCCCGATAAGAGGGGCGAGCAGTACTTC. The encoded protein is CASSYPDKRGEQYF.

V is TRBV7-9 and J is TRBJ2-7; TRBD1 matches at 7 bases. V gave up 5 bases and J gave up 5 bases; unmatched junction bases: 3. The CDR3 contains 12 residues. CDR1 is SEHNR and CDR2 is FQNEAQ in the germline V gene (reference sequence). As DNA, the CDR3 is TGTGCCAGCAGCATGACAGGGAACGAGCAGTACTTC. Translating it yields CASSMTGNEQYF.

This clone is a singleton in its sample. This sequence joins TRBV5-5 and TRBJ1-4; D remains unclear. The V gene's germline CDR1 is SGHKS and CDR2 YYEKEE (reference sequence). V gave up 3 bases and J gave up 3 bases, with 9 bases separating them. The CDR3 runs 14 residues. The DNA for the CDR3 is TGTGCCAGCAGCTACGGACCGGCTAATGAAAAACTGTTTTTT. Translation: CASSYGPANEKLFF. Filled out from reference TRBV5-5 and TRBJ1-4, the complete variable domain reads DAGVTQSPTHLIKTRGQQVTLRCSPISGHKSVSWYQQVLGQGPQFIFQYYEKEERGRGNFPDRFSARQFPNYSSELNVNALLLGDSALYLCASSYGPANEKLFFGSGTQLSVL.

The rearrangement uses TRBV7-9 and TRBJ1-2; 9 bases are shared with TRBD1. Germline CDR1 and CDR2: SEHNR and FQNEAQ (reference sequence). The CDR3 runs 14 residues. J was trimmed by 5 bases and V by 0 bases; bases with no gene match: 1. The CDR3 DNA is TGTGCCAGCAGCTTAGCTGGGACAGGGTATGGCTACACCTTC. The encoded protein is CASSLAGTGYGYTF.

The rearrangement uses TRBV6-5 and TRBJ2-5; a weak D match, TRBD2 (6 bases). The J call may be in error: the DNA end matches TRBJ2-7 better. The germline CDR1 and CDR2 sequences are MNHEY and SVGAGI. The CDR3 has 14 residues. CDR3 bases: TGTGCCAGCAGTTTAGTAGCGGAGAGCTACGAGCAGTACTTC. This gives the protein CASSLVAESYEQYF.

The J gene is TRBJ2-3, the V gene TRBV30; weak D call: TRBD1 (5 bases). Germline assignment: CDR1 GTSNPN and CDR2 SVGIG (reference sequence). This CDR3 contains 17 residues. The V end was cut by 2 bases, the J end by 2 bases, with 20 bases between. The CDR3 loop is CAWSRGGAYDITDTQYF. DNA for the CDR3: TGTGCCTGGAGTAGGGGCGGAGCATACGATATCACAGATACGCAGTATTTT.

J is TRBJ1-1 and V is TRBV5-6, with D unresolved. Per the germline V gene, CDR1 is SGHDT and CDR2 is YYEEEE. Trimming took 0 bases from V and 3 from J, leaving 12 bases between them. This CDR3 is built from 15 residues. The CDR3 sequence: CASSLVPEGYTEAFF. CDR3 nucleotides: TGTGCCAGCAGCTTGGTACCGGAGGGTTACACTGAAGCTTTCTTT.

The rearrangement links TRBV6-5 to TRBJ2-7, with 8 bases identical to TRBD1. J gave up 2 bases and V 2 bases, and 5 bases lay outside the gene matches. Germline CDR1 MNHEY, CDR2 SVGAGI. This CDR3 spans 15 amino acids. The CDR3 region is CASSYEDRDPYEQYF. The CDR3 DNA reads as TGTGCCAGCAGTTACGAGGACAGGGATCCCTACGAGCAGTACTTC.

This clone was observed a handful of times. The chain uses TRBV6-6 and TRBJ1-6, with D unresolved. Germline V gene sequence: CDR1 MNHNY, CDR2 SVGAGI (reference sequence). The CDR3 runs 15 residues. V shed 5 bases and J shed 7 bases, with 15 bases lying between them. CDR3 in amino acids: CASSDPQILNSPLHF. The CDR3 region has the DNA TGTGCCAGCAGTGACCCACAGATTCTCAATTCACCCCTCCACTTT.

The V gene is TRBV2, the J gene TRBJ2-2; 7 bases line up with TRBD2. With V trimmed by 4 bases and J by 3 bases, 5 bases remained unmatched. The germline V gene has CDR1 SNHLY and CDR2 FYNNEI. The CDR3 consists of 15 residues. The CDR3 loop is CASSGASGYTGELFF. The CDR3 bases are TGTGCCAGCAGTGGGGCTAGCGGCTACACCGGGGAGCTGTTTTTT.

V and J are TRBV5-6 and TRBJ2-5; D not certain. CDR3 length: 15 residues. Germline lookup yields CDR1 SGHDT and CDR2 YYEEEE. V lost 0 bases, J lost 0 bases, and 9 bases lay in between. DNA for the CDR3: TGTGCCAGCAGCTTGGTCTCTGCGTACCAAGAGACCCAGTACTTC. Translated: CASSLVSAYQETQYF.

For this clone: The same CDR3 also results from other DNA sequences found in this sample. CDR3 sequence: CASSPGTYYEQYF. CDR3 DNA sequence: TGTGCCAGCTCACCAGGGACGTACTACGAGCAGTACTTC. This chain joins TRBV18 and TRBJ2-7; D assignment may be TRBD1 or TRBD2 (5 bases each). V was shortened by 2 bases and J by 3 bases, with 8 bases between the two germline ends. The length of the CDR3 is 13 residues. Germline lookup yields CDR1 KGHSH and CDR2 LQKENI. The whole variable domain, filled in from reference TRBV18 and TRBJ2-7, reads NAGVMQNPRHLVRRRGQEARLRCSPMKGHSHVYWYRQLPEEGLKFMVYLQKENIIDESGMPKERFSAEFPKEGPSILRIQQVVRGDSAAYFCASSPGTYYEQYFGPGTRLTVT.

The chain links TRBV10-3 to TRBJ1-5; possible D gene TRBD1, 5 bases. The CDR3 is 15 amino acids. V shed 4 bases and J shed 0 bases, with 10 bases lying between them. Germline CDR1 and CDR2: ENHRY and SYGVKD. CDR3 loop: CAISGEGASNQPQHF. As DNA, the CDR3 is TGTGCCATCAGTGGGGAAGGGGCTAGCAATCAGCCCCAGCATTTT.

The chain is built from TRBV13 and TRBJ1-5; D is ambiguous. The CDR3 spans 17 residues. Deletions cut 0 bases from V and 1 base from J, with 13 bases between. Germline assignment: CDR1 PRHDT and CDR2 FYEKMQ (reference sequence). DNA of the CDR3: TGTGCCAGCAGCTTAGGCCCCACAGTTTTGAGCAATCAGCCCCAGCATTTT. It is translated as CASSLGPTVLSNQPQHF.

The table lists this clone with a count of one. The DNA for the CDR3 is TGCGCCAGCAGCCAAGGGGGCCTGAACACTGAAGCTTTCTTT. It yields the protein CASSQGGLNTEAFF. The rearrangement links TRBV4-1 to TRBJ1-1; perhaps TRBD1 as D (5 bases). Germline V CDR1 and CDR2: MGHRA, YSYEKL. Deletions cut 1 base from V and 0 bases from J, with 6 bases between. CDR3 length equals 14 residues.

V usage is TRBV9 and J usage is TRBJ2-1; TRBD1 matches 7 bases. Looked up from germline, CDR1 is SGDLS and CDR2 is YYNGEE. The CDR3 loop spans 12 amino acids. Trimming removed 4 bases from V and 10 bases from J; junction bases left unmatched: 5. The CDR3 region is CASSPQGREQFF. The CDR3 DNA sequence: TGTGCCAGCAGCCCACAGGGGAGAGAGCAGTTCTTC.